Shown below are 21 T cell receptor beta chains from a single sample sequenced in a study of OX40 agonist ivuxolimab in advanced cancers. Sequencing used immunoSEQ multiplex PCR; TCRdb keeps in-frame clones, though not all of them. Of more than 50,000 clones listed, 75% to 90% are singletons. The sample here was CD4+ or CD8+ T cells sorted from blood, taken in a trial of the OX40 agonist ivuxolimab. All receptors derive from an adult with an advanced solid tumor such as melanoma, head and neck, liver or kidney cancer.

Worth noting for this clone: Sequence at one end of the junction differs from germline and may be a read error. Other DNA sequences within the sample encode an identical CDR3. V gene TRBV5-1 combines with J gene TRBJ2-3; 8 bases are a match to TRBD2. Germline loops: CDR1 SGHRS, CDR2 YFSETQ. The CDR3 loop spans 18 amino acids. CDR3 residues: CASSLDRRASGHTDTQYF. For the CDR3, the DNA is TGCGCCAGCAGCCTCGACCGGAGGGCTAGCGGGCACACAGATACGCAATATTTT.

This chain links TRBV4-3 with TRBJ2-5, with a tentative D call TRBD2 (6 bases). The CDR3 covers 15 residues. Germline V CDR1 and CDR2: LGHNA, YSLEER. V lost 0 bases and J lost 2, with 10 bases in between. The DNA of the CDR3 is TGCGCCAGCAGCCAAGATAAGGCGGGGCAAGAGACCCAGTACTTC. The encoded protein is CASSQDKAGQETQYF.

The chain uses TRBV5-1 and TRBJ2-3, with 15 bases that match TRBD2. Trimming cost V 4 bases and J 0 bases; bases outside gene matches: 3. The germline gives CDR1 SGHRS, CDR2 YFSETQ. This CDR3 spans 17 amino acids. CDR3 sequence: CASSTGLAGGSTDTQYF. DNA of the CDR3: TGCGCCAGCAGCACGGGACTAGCGGGGGGAAGCACAGATACGCAGTATTTT.

The rearrangement uses TRBV6-6 and TRBJ2-7; D gene ambiguous. Germline V lookup: CDR1 MNHNY, CDR2 SVGAGI (reference sequence). This CDR3 is built from 11 residues. V was cut by 8 bases and J by 6 bases, with 11 bases left in between. The CDR3 loop reads CASGLWGEQYF. CDR3 in DNA: TGTGCCAGCGGCCTCTGGGGCGAGCAGTACTTC.

The chain is built from TRBV19 and TRBJ1-5; D is undetermined. The germline V and J ends were trimmed by 3 bases and 0 bases, with 6 bases remaining between them. Germline V gene data show CDR1 as LNHDA and CDR2 as SQIVND (reference sequence). CDR3 length: 14 amino acids. In DNA form, the CDR3 reads TGTGCCAGTAGTATTTCTTATAGCAATCAGCCCCAGCATTTT. Translated, it gives CASSISYSNQPQHF.

V gene TRBV29-1 combines with J gene TRBJ1-1, with D tentatively TRBD1 (5 bases). The CDR3 is 12 amino acids. V was trimmed by 3 bases and J by 6 bases, leaving 11 bases between them. CDR1 SQVTM and CDR2 ANQGSEA come from the germline V gene. The CDR3 nucleotides read TGCAGCGTTGATCCCAGGGAGGCTGAAGCTTTCTTT. This translates into CSVDPREAEAFF.

The CDR3 DNA reads as TGTGCCAGCAGCTTAGGGACAGGGATCGGAACCGGGGAGCTGTTTTTT. Protein: CASSLGTGIGTGELFF. The J gene is TRBJ2-2, the V gene TRBV7-8; 8 positions match TRBD1. Germline assignment: CDR1 SGHVS and CDR2 FQNEAQ. Losses at the gene ends were 1 base for V and 5 bases for J; bases not matched to a gene: 6. This CDR3 region has 16 residues.

The chain is built from TRBV5-6 and TRBJ1-5, with D hard to call. The V gene's germline CDR1 is SGHDT and CDR2 YYEEEE. Trimming cost V 1 base and J 3 bases, with 11 bases left between them. This CDR3 region has 15 residues. CDR3: CASSLLGRTNQPQHF. DNA for the CDR3: TGTGCCAGCAGCTTGTTAGGAAGGACCAATCAGCCCCAGCATTTT.

The genes are TRBV19 and TRBJ1-4; D remains unclear. The germline CDR1 and CDR2 sequences are LNHDA and SQIVND (reference sequence). Trimming cost V 11 bases and J 0 bases, with 22 bases left between them. This CDR3 has 17 amino acids. The CDR3 loop reads CAGGGKDVIATNEKLFF. The CDR3 region has the DNA TGTGCCGGCGGTGGAAAAGATGTTATTGCAACTAATGAAAAACTGTTTTTT. Full variable domain (missing parts from reference TRBV19 and TRBJ1-4): DGGITQSPKYLFRKEGQNVTLSCEQNLNHDAMYWYRQDPGQGLRLIYYSQIVNDFQKGDIAEGYSVSREKKESFPLTVTSAQKNPTAFYLCAGGGKDVIATNEKLFFGSGTQLSVL.

The chain uses TRBV7-9 and TRBJ1-2; TRBD1 matches at 10 bases. Germline lookup yields CDR1 SEHNR and CDR2 FQNEAQ (reference sequence). The CDR3 length is 17 residues. V lost 3 bases, J lost 5 bases, and 12 bases stayed unmatched. The CDR3 here is CASSLSPGTGVGYGYTF. CDR3 bases: TGTGCCAGCAGCTTGTCTCCCGGGACAGGGGTTGGTTATGGCTACACCTTC.

This clone has only one observation. The J gene is TRBJ2-3, the V gene TRBV7-2; 7 nucleotides agree with TRBD1. Germline trimming cut 5 bases from V and 3 bases from J; bases unmatched to any gene: 5. There are 14 residues in the CDR3. Germline V gene sequence: CDR1 SGHTA, CDR2 FQGNSA. In DNA form, the CDR3 reads TGTGCCAGCAGCCGAGGGGGCGCTACAGATACGCAGTATTTT. Encoded protein: CASSRGGATDTQYF.

The V call is TRBV7-2, the J call TRBJ2-1, with TRBD2 matching over 10 bases. Germline trimming cut 2 bases from V and 0 bases from J; bases unmatched to any gene: 1. Germline CDR1 SGHTA, CDR2 FQGNSA. The length of the CDR3 is 16 residues. In DNA, the CDR3 is TGTGCCAGCAGCTTAAAGCGGGGGGGCTCCTACAATGAGCAGTTCTTC. This codes for CASSLKRGGSYNEQFF.

The chain links TRBV7-9 to TRBJ2-5; D might be TRBD1 (6 bases). V lost 0 bases to trimming and J lost 7 bases, with 15 bases between them. The CDR3 runs to 15 residues. Germline CDR1 is SEHNR and CDR2 is FQNEAQ (reference sequence). The CDR3 DNA follows: TGTGCCAGCAGCTTAGCGGGGGCCACGGCGAGGACCCAGTACTTC. This translates into CASSLAGATARTQYF.

This chain connects TRBV18 to TRBJ1-1; D not certain. V was clipped by 0 bases and J by 2 bases, with 7 bases between them. This CDR3 is built from 14 residues. CDR1 and CDR2 from the germline V gene are KGHSH and LQKENI. CDR3 nucleotide sequence: TGTGCCAGCTCACCACCCAGCAGTAACACTGAAGCTTTCTTT. This codes for CASSPPSSNTEAFF.

The chain employs TRBV9 and TRBJ2-3; D unresolved. This CDR3 spans 15 amino acids. Germline V gene data show CDR1 as SGDLS and CDR2 as YYNGEE. Trimming removed 0 bases from V and 0 bases from J, with 8 bases in between. Written as DNA, the CDR3 is TGTGCCAGCAGCGTAGGAGTGCCTAGCACAGATACGCAGTATTTT. It yields the protein CASSVGVPSTDTQYF. The complete variable domain, with remaining parts taken from reference TRBV9 and TRBJ2-3, reads DSGVTQTPKHLITATGQRVTLRCSPRSGDLSVYWYQQSLDQGLQFLIQYYNGEERAKGNILERFSAQQFPDLHSELNLSSLELGDSALYFCASSVGVPSTDTQYFGPGTRLTVL.

This clone was observed a single time. The J gene is TRBJ2-1, the V gene TRBV11-2, with a possible D match to TRBD2 (7 bases). With 5 bases removed from V and 10 bases from J, the gap between germline ends came to 24 bases. This CDR3 contains 16 residues. The germline V gene has CDR1 SGHAT and CDR2 FQNNGV. The CDR3 DNA reads TGTGCCAGCAGCGAGTTGGGGGCGGGAGCTGCTTGGGAGCAGTTCTTC. Protein sequence: CASSELGAGAAWEQFF.

J is TRBJ2-3 and V is TRBV2; D assignment may be TRBD1 or TRBD2 (5 bases each). The V end was cut by 3 bases, the J end by 3 bases, with 10 bases between. Germline lookup yields CDR1 SNHLY and CDR2 FYNNEI. The CDR3 is 14 residues long. CDR3 nucleotides: TGTGCCAGCAGTGACCGGGGCCCGACAGATACGCAGTATTTT. Residues: CASSDRGPTDTQYF. The full variable domain, rest sourced from reference TRBV2 and TRBJ2-3, is EPEVTQTPSHQVTQMGQEVILRCVPISNHLYFYWYRQILGQKVEFLVSFYNNEISEKSEIFDDQFSVERPDGSNFTLKIRSTKLEDSAMYFCASSDRGPTDTQYFGPGTRLTVL.

V gene TRBV28 combines with J gene TRBJ2-7; 10 bases agree with TRBD2. Trimming at V came to 3 bases and at J to 7 bases, leaving 6 bases not matched to a gene. The CDR3 spans 14 residues. Germline CDR1 reads MDHEN; CDR2 reads SYDVKM. CDR3 in DNA: TGTGCCAGCAGTTTTTCTAGCGGGAGAGATGAGCAGTACTTC. Protein: CASSFSSGRDEQYF.

This chain links TRBV18 with TRBJ2-1; 12 bases map to TRBD2. The CDR3 is 16 residues long. From germline, CDR1 is KGHSH and CDR2 LQKENI. Unmatched junction bases numbered 8, after V lost 2 bases and J lost 9 bases. The CDR3 loop reads CASSPNLPSGRGEQFF. The CDR3, as DNA: TGTGCCAGCTCACCAAATCTGCCTAGCGGGAGGGGTGAGCAGTTCTTC. The full variable domain, its missing parts supplied by reference TRBV18 and TRBJ2-1, is NAGVMQNPRHLVRRRGQEARLRCSPMKGHSHVYWYRQLPEEGLKFMVYLQKENIIDESGMPKERFSAEFPKEGPSILRIQQVVRGDSAAYFCASSPNLPSGRGEQFFGPGTRLTVL.

This chain uses TRBV7-8 with TRBJ2-7; tentatively, D is TRBD2 (5 bases). The germline V gene encodes CDR1 SGHVS and CDR2 FQNEAQ. The CDR3 spans 11 residues. Trimming left V 5 bases short and J 3 bases short, with 5 bases between. The CDR3 DNA sequence: TGTGCCAGCAGCGAGGGCTACGAGCAGTACTTC. It codes for CASSEGYEQYF.

The V call is TRBV7-8, the J call TRBJ1-5; perhaps TRBD1 as D (6 bases). CDR1 SGHVS and CDR2 FQNEAQ come from the germline V gene. Trimming removed 8 bases at V and 5 bases at J, with 22 bases between. CDR3 size: 16 residues. In DNA form, the CDR3 reads TGTGCCAGCTCCATCGGGCGGGCAGGGGCGTATCAGCCCCAGCATTTT. Encoded protein: CASSIGRAGAYQPQHF.